Below are 26 T cell receptor beta chains sequenced from a single sample in a study of blood T cell repertoires in COVID-19. Repertoires were generated with immunoSEQ multiplex PCR, while TCRdb's copy carries only in-frame clones and drops some. The profile shows roughly 80,000 clones, 86% of them singletons. The sample taken for sequencing was peripheral blood. These receptors were obtained from an elderly man in a cohort sampled during active COVID-19.

This rearrangement joins TRBV19 to TRBJ1-2; 9 bases are shared with TRBD1. The CDR3 contains 12 residues. Germline loops: CDR1 LNHDA, CDR2 SQIVND (reference sequence). Trimming removed 3 bases from V and 8 bases from J; junction bases left unmatched: 1. CDR3 region: CASSITGGGYTF. As DNA, the CDR3 is TGTGCCAGTAGTATTACAGGGGGCGGCTACACCTTC.

This clone has a single count. V and J are TRBV9 and TRBJ1-4, with a tentative D call TRBD1 (5 bases). CDR3 length: 16 residues. V lost 1 base and J lost 5, with 15 bases in between. Germline loops: CDR1 SGDLS, CDR2 YYNGEE. The CDR3 DNA follows: TGTGCCAGCAGCGTAAGGCCGGGACGGGAGAATGAAAAACTGTTTTTT. Translated: CASSVRPGRENEKLFF.

The DNA for the CDR3 is TGTGCCAGCTCACAAGTACAGGGCAGAGACACTGAAGCTTTCTTT. The encoded protein is CASSQVQGRDTEAFF. This sequence joins TRBV18 and TRBJ1-1; weak D call: TRBD1 (6 bases). This CDR3 is built from 15 residues. Trimming left V 4 bases short and J 3 bases short, with 15 bases between. Germline V gene sequence: CDR1 KGHSH, CDR2 LQKENI.

This clone appeared a single time. This chain joins TRBV7-2 and TRBJ2-1; 7 bases align to TRBD1. Germline-derived CDR1 and CDR2 are SGHTA and FQGNSA. This CDR3 contains 15 residues. The V segment lost 3 bases and the J segment 4 bases; nucleotides outside the gene matches: 6. The CDR3 DNA reads TGTGCCAGCAGCTTCCGACAGGGTGTTTACAATGAGCAGTTCTTC. Translating gives CASSFRQGVYNEQFF.

J is TRBJ1-2 and V is TRBV5-1, with D hard to call. V was cut by 0 bases and J by 4 bases, with 10 bases left in between. The germline V gene encodes CDR1 SGHRS and CDR2 YFSETQ. The CDR3 spans 14 residues. CDR3 sequence reads: CASSLDPSTYGYTF. DNA for the CDR3: TGCGCCAGCAGCTTGGATCCCAGTACCTATGGCTACACCTTC.

This chain uses TRBV19 with TRBJ2-3; 9 positions agree with TRBD2. Trimming removed 8 bases from V and 2 bases from J; junction bases left unmatched: 5. The CDR3 length is 14 residues. Germline CDR1 LNHDA, CDR2 SQIVND (reference sequence). Here the CDR3 reads CASSTSGLTDTQYF. The CDR3 region has the DNA TGTGCCAGTTCTACTAGCGGGCTCACAGATACGCAGTATTTT.

The CDR3 DNA reads TGTGCCAGCAGGGGAGCGGGGGAGACCCAGTACTTC. This encodes CASRGAGETQYF. V usage is TRBV2 and J usage is TRBJ2-5, with TRBD2 identical over 7 bases. The V segment lost 6 bases and the J segment 5 bases; nucleotides outside the gene matches: 3. This CDR3 is 12 amino acids long. CDR1 SNHLY and CDR2 FYNNEI come from the germline V gene.

V is TRBV6-2 or TRBV6-3 and J is TRBJ1-3, with D maybe TRBD1 (6 bases). The CDR3 extends over 16 amino acids. V lost 6 bases, J lost 0 bases, and 15 bases lay in between. The germline CDR1 and CDR2 sequences are MNHEY and SVGEGT. The CDR3 region is CASRYGQLASGNTIYF. The CDR3 coding sequence is TGTGCCAGCAGATACGGACAGCTCGCCTCTGGAAACACCATATATTTT.

The V and J genes are TRBV15 and TRBJ1-4, with no clear D. CDR3 length equals 14 residues. Per germline, CDR1 LNHNV and CDR2 YYDKDF (reference sequence). The ends were cut back, 6 bases at V and 0 bases at J, with 8 bases in the middle. The CDR3 DNA is TGTGCCACCAGAAGGACTGCAACTAATGAAAAACTGTTTTTT. The encoded protein is CATRRTATNEKLFF.

In regard to this clone: One end of the junction varies from germline; a read error may be responsible. This chain connects TRBV29-1 to TRBJ1-4; D uncertain. This CDR3 contains 11 residues. Germline V gene data show CDR1 as SQVTM and CDR2 as ANQGSEA. DNA of the CDR3: TGCAGCGTTGAAGATCGCCCGGGAAGAGTTTTT. It specifies CSVEDRPGRVF. Full variable domain (outside the CDR3, taken from reference TRBV29-1 and TRBJ1-4): SAVISQKPSRDICQRGTSLTIQCQVDSQVTMMFWYRQQPGQSLTLIATANQGSEATYESGFVIDKFPISRPNLTFSTLTVSNMSPEDSSIYLCSVEDRPGRVFGSGTQLSVL.

CDR3 loop: CASSLGAGGRETQYF. The DNA of the CDR3 is TGCGCCAGCAGCTTAGGCGCGGGGGGGCGAGAGACCCAGTACTTC. V gene TRBV5-1 combines with J gene TRBJ2-5; TRBD2 matches at 9 bases. Looked up from germline, CDR1 is SGHRS and CDR2 is YFSETQ. CDR3 length: 15 amino acids. With 2 bases clipped from V and 4 bases from J, the junction kept 6 bases outside the gene matches.

The V and J genes are TRBV6-6 and TRBJ1-1; 8 bases fit TRBD1. Germline V lookup: CDR1 MNHNY, CDR2 SVGAGI (reference sequence). V trimming: 5 bases; J trimming: 1 base; junction bases outside the gene matches: 3. The length of the CDR3 is 14 residues. CDR3 in DNA: TGTGCCAGCAGTAGGACAGGGCAGAACACTGAAGCTTTCTTT. Protein: CASSRTGQNTEAFF.

The J gene is TRBJ2-7, the V gene TRBV6-1; no reliable D call. The CDR3 loop spans 14 amino acids. The ends were cut back, 1 base at V and 7 bases at J, with 14 bases in the middle. CDR1 and CDR2 (germline): MNHNS, SASEGT. The CDR3 sequence is CASSEEDTLGEQYV. DNA for the CDR3: TGTGCCAGCAGTGAAGAGGATACCCTCGGGGAGCAGTACGTC.

The sample holds one count of this clone. The chain is built from TRBV3-1 (or the pseudogene TRBV3-2) and TRBJ2-6, with D perhaps TRBD1 (5 bases). The germline gives CDR1 LGHDT, CDR2 YNNKEL (reference sequence). V was pared by 2 bases and J by 2 bases, with 10 bases between. This CDR3 has 16 residues. The CDR3 spells CASSQYTTAGANVLTF. CDR3 in DNA: TGTGCCAGCAGCCAATATACGACAGCTGGGGCCAACGTCCTGACTTTC.

The chain couples TRBV18 to TRBJ1-4, with TRBD1 matching over 8 bases. CDR1 is KGHSH and CDR2 is LQKENI in the germline V gene. V gave up 2 bases and J gave up 6 bases; unmatched junction bases: 8. The CDR3 is made up of 16 amino acids. CDR3 coding DNA: TGTGCCAGCTCACCATCTCCGGGACAGGCTTATGAAAAACTGTTTTTT. As protein: CASSPSPGQAYEKLFF.

In its sample, this clone was seen once. V and J are TRBV7-8 and TRBJ1-5, with a weak D call TRBD1 (5 bases). V shed 1 base and J shed 6 bases, with 10 bases lying between them. The germline V gene encodes CDR1 SGHVS and CDR2 FQNEAQ. The CDR3 has 14 amino acids. The CDR3 loop is CASSLGPGGQPQHF. The CDR3 DNA follows: TGTGCCAGCAGCTTAGGACCGGGGGGTCAGCCCCAGCATTTT.

CDR3 sequence: CASSDGRQGAGEKLFF. CDR3 coding DNA: TGTGCCAGCAGTGATGGGAGACAGGGGGCGGGCGAAAAACTGTTTTTT. V and J are TRBV2 and TRBJ1-4; 10 nucleotides align to TRBD1. CDR1 is SNHLY and CDR2 is FYNNEI in the germline V gene. The J segment lost 8 bases and the V segment lost 3 bases, leaving 9 bases of the junction unmatched. The CDR3 runs 16 residues.

This chain connects TRBV4-1 to TRBJ1-5, with 7 nucleotides matching TRBD1. This CDR3 has 16 residues. Germline assignment: CDR1 MGHRA and CDR2 YSYEKL. The trim removed 0 bases at V and 2 bases at J, leaving 4 bases unmatched. In DNA form, the CDR3 reads TGCGCCAGCAGCCAAGAAGGGGGCAATGGCAATCAGCCCCAGCATTTT. Its translation is CASSQEGGNGNQPQHF.

This chain joins TRBV2 and TRBJ2-1; a weak D match, TRBD1 (6 bases). V was pared by 3 bases and J by 3 bases, with 9 bases between. The germline CDR1 and CDR2 sequences are SNHLY and FYNNEI. This CDR3 spans 14 amino acids. CDR3 amino acids: CASSDRTVYNEQFF. The CDR3 DNA reads as TGTGCCAGCAGTGACAGGACAGTCTACAATGAGCAGTTCTTC.

The CDR3 nucleotides are TGTGCCAGCAGCCTAGGACAGATAAGTAGCACAGATACGCAGTATTTT. Its protein is CASSLGQISSTDTQYF. The chain combines TRBV11-2 with TRBJ2-3, with D perhaps matching TRBD1 (6 bases). The CDR3 consists of 16 residues. Germline values: CDR1 SGHAT, CDR2 FQNNGV. Trimming stripped 5 bases from V and 0 bases from J, with 15 bases between. The full variable domain, in which reference TRBV11-2 and TRBJ2-3 provide the parts outside the CDR3, is EAGVAQSPRYKIIEKRQSVAFWCNPISGHATLYWYQQILGQGPKLLIQFQNNGVVDDSQLPKDRFSAERLKGVDSTLKIQPAKLEDSAVYLCASSLGQISSTDTQYFGPGTRLTVL.

The V call is TRBV2, the J call TRBJ2-1; TRBD2 aligns across 9 bases. CDR1 and CDR2 (germline): SNHLY, FYNNEI. With 5 bases clipped from V and 2 bases from J, the junction kept 1 base outside the gene matches. This CDR3 has 14 amino acids. CDR3: CASSRGGAYNEQFF. Here the CDR3 DNA reads TGTGCCAGCAGTCGCGGGGGGGCCTACAATGAGCAGTTCTTC.

The V gene is TRBV3-1 (or the pseudogene TRBV3-2), the J gene TRBJ1-3, with a tentative D call TRBD1 (6 bases). V shed 4 bases and J shed 4 bases, with 17 bases lying between them. The CDR3 consists of 16 residues. CDR1 and CDR2 (germline): LGHDT, YNNKEL (reference sequence). CDR3 sequence (DNA): TGTGCCAGCAGCCCCCAGGGGATCGAAGGAGGAAACACCATATATTTT. It specifies CASSPQGIEGGNTIYF.

The gene calls are TRBV7-8 and TRBJ1-1, with 9 bases matching TRBD1. The CDR3 consists of 16 residues. With 3 bases clipped from V and 3 bases from J, the junction kept 8 bases outside the gene matches. Germline V CDR1 and CDR2: SGHVS, FQNEAQ. CDR3 sequence reads: CASSFQRQGVDTEAFF. The CDR3 DNA sequence: TGTGCCAGCAGCTTCCAGAGACAGGGGGTTGACACTGAAGCTTTCTTT.

V is TRBV29-1 and J is TRBJ2-5, with TRBD1 matching over 9 bases. CDR1 is SQVTM, CDR2 ANQGSEA, per germline. This CDR3 has 13 amino acids. With 4 bases clipped from V and 2 bases from J, the junction kept 2 bases outside the gene matches. The DNA for the CDR3 is TGCAGCGTTGCTGGGACAGGGCAAGAGACCCAGTACTTC. It specifies CSVAGTGQETQYF.

The V gene is TRBV4-2, the J gene TRBJ2-6; TRBD1 matches 7 bases. The CDR3 contains 17 residues. Germline V gene lookup returns CDR1 LGHNA and CDR2 YNFKEQ. Losses at the gene ends were 3 bases for V and 2 bases for J; bases not matched to a gene: 7. The CDR3 DNA reads as TGTGCCAGCAGCCAGGCGCTAGGGGGCGCTGGGGCCAACGTCCTGACTTTC. Translated, it gives CASSQALGGAGANVLTF.

This rearrangement joins TRBV27 to TRBJ1-2, with D perhaps matching TRBD1 (5 bases). CDR3 length equals 11 residues. Per germline, CDR1 MNHEY and CDR2 SMNVEV (reference sequence). The ends were cut back, 8 bases at V and 2 bases at J, with 6 bases in the middle. CDR3 protein: CASGGNYGYTF. The CDR3 DNA follows: TGTGCCAGCGGGGGGAACTATGGCTACACCTTC.